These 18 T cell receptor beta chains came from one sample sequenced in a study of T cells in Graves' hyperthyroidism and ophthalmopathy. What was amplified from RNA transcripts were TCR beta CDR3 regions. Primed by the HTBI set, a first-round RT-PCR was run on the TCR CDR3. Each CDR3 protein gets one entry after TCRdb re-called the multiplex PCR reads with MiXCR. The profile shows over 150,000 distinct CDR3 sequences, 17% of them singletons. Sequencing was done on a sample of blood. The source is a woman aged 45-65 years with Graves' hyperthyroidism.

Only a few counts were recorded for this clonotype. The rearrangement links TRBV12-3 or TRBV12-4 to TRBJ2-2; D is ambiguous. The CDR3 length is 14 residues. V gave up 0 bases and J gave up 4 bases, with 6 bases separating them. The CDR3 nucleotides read TGTGCCAGCAGTTTAGCGACGGTCACCGGGGAGCTGTTTTTT. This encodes CASSLATVTGELFF.

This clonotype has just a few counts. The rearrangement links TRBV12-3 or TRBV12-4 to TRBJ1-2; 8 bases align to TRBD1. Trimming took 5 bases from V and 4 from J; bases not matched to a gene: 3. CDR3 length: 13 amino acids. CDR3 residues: CASSPGQAYGYTF. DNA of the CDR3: TGTGCCAGCAGTCCGGGACAGGCCTATGGCTACACCTTC.

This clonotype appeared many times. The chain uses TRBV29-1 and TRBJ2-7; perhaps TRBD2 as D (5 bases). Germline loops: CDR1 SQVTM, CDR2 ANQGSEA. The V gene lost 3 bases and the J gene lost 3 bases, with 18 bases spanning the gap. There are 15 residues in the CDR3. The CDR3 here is CSVDGVVGSHYEQYF. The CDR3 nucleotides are TGCAGCGTTGATGGGGTTGTGGGGAGTCACTACGAGCAGTACTTC.

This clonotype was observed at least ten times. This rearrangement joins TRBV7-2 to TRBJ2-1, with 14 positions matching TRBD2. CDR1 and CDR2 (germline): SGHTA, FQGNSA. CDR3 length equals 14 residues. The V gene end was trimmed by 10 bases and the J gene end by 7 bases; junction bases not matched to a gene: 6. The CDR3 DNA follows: TGTGCCACCGGGACTAGCGGGAGCAGTAATGAGCAGTTCTTC. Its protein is CATGTSGSSNEQFF.

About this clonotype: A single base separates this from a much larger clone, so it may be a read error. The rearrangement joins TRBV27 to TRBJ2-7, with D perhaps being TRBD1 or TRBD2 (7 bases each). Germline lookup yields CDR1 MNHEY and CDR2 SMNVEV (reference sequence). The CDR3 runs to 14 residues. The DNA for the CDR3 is TGTGCCAGCAGTGCGGGGGACAGAGCTTACGAGCGGTACTTC. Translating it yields CASSAGDRAYERYF.

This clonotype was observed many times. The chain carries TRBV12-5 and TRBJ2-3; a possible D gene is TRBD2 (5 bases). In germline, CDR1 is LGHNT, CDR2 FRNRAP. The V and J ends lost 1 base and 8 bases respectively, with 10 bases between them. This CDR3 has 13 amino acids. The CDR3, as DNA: TGTGCTAGTGGTTTGGGCCCGGGGTCTACGCAGTATTTT. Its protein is CASGLGPGSTQYF.

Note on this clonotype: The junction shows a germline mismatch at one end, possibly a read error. The CDR3, as DNA: TGTGCCGGCAGTTCAGGGAACGAGCAGTTCTTC. Its protein product is CAGSSGNEQFF. The chain has TRBV27 and TRBJ2-1, with a tentative D call TRBD1 (5 bases). Germline CDR1 MNHEY, CDR2 SMNVEV (reference sequence). This CDR3 has 11 amino acids.

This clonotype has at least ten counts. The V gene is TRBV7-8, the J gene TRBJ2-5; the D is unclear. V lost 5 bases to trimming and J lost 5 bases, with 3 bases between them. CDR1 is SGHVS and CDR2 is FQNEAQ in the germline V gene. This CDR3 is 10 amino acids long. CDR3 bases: TGTGCCAGCAGCCACGAGACCCAGTACTTC. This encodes CASSHETQYF.

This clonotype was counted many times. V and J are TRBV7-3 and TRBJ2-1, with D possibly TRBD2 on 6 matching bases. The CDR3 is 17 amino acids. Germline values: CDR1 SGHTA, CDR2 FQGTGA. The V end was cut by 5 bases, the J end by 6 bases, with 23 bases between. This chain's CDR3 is CASSPQPRGTKSNEQFF. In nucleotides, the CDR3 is TGTGCCAGCAGCCCCCAGCCCCGGGGGACCAAAAGCAATGAGCAGTTCTTC.

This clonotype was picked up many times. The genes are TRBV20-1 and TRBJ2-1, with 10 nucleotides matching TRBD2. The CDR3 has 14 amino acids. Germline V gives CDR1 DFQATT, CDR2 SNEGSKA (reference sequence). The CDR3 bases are TGCAGCACATCTAGCGGGAGCCTCGACAATGAGCAGTTCTTC. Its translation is CSTSSGSLDNEQFF.

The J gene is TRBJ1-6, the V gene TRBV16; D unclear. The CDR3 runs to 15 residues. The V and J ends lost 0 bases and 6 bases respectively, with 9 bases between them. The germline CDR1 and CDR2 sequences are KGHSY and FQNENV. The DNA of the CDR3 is TGTGCCAGCAGCCAATCCGCAGTAACTAATTCACCCCTCCACTTT. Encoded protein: CASSQSAVTNSPLHF.

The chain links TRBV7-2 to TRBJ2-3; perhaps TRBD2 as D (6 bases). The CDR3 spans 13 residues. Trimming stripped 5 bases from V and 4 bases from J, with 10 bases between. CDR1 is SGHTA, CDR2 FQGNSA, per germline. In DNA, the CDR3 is TGTGCCAGCAGCGTGTGGGGGGCAGATACGCAGTATTTT. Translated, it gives CASSVWGADTQYF.

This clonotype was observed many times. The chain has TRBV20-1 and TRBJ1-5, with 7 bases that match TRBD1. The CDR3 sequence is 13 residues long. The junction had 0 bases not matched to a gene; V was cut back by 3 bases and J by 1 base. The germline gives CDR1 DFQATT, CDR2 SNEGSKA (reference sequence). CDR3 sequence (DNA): TGCAGTGCTAGGGGACAGAGCAATCAGCCCCAGCATTTT. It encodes CSARGQSNQPQHF.

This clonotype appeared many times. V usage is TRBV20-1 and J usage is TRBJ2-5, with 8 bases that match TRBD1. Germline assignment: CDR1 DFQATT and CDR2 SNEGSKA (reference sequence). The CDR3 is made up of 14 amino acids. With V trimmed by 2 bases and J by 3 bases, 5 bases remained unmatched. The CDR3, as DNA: TGCAGTGCTAGACTTGCAGGGGGCGAAGAGACCCAGTACTTC. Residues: CSARLAGGEETQYF.

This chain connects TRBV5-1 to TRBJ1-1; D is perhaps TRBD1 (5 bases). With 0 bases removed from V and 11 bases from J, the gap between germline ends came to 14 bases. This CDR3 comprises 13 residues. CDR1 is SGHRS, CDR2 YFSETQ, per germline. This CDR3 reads CASSLADTGGAFF. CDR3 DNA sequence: TGCGCCAGCAGCTTGGCCGATACAGGCGGGGCTTTCTTT.

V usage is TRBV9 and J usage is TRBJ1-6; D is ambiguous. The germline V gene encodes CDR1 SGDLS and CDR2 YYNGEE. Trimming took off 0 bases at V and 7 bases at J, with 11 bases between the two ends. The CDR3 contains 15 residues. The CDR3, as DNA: TGTGCCAGCAGCGTAGGTAGCGGGGTCAATTCACCCCTCCACTTT. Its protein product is CASSVGSGVNSPLHF.

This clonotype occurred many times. The CDR3 region has the DNA TGTGCCAGCAGCTTCGGCGGGAGAGGCCACGAGCAGTACTTC. It encodes CASSFGGRGHEQYF. The chain employs TRBV11-3 and TRBJ2-7, with 7 bases matching TRBD2. Germline assignment: CDR1 SGHNT and CDR2 YENEEA. Trimming at V came to 3 bases and at J to 5 bases, leaving 7 bases not matched to a gene. CDR3 size: 14 residues.

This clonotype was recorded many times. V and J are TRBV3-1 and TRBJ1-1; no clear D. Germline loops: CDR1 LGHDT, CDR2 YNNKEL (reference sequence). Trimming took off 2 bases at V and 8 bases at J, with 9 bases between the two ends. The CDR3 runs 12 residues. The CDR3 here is CASSQSQREAFF. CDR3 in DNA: TGTGCCAGCAGCCAAAGTCAGAGGGAAGCTTTCTTT. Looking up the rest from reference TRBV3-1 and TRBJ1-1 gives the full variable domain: DTAVSQTPKYLVTQMGNDKSIKCEQNLGHDTMYWYKQDSKKFLKIMFSYNNKELIINETVPNRFSPKSPDKAHLNLHINSLELGDSAVYFCASSQSQREAFFGQGTRLTVV.